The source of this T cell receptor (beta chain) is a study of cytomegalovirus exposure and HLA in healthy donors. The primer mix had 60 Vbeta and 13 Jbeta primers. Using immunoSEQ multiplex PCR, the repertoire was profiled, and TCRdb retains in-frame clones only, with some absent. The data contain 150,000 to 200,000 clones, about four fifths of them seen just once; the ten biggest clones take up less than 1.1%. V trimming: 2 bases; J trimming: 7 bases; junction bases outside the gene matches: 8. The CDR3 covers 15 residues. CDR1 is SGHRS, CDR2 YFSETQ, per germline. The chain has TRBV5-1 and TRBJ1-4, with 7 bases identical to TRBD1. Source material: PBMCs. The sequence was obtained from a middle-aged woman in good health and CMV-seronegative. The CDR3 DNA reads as TGCGCCAGCAGCTTTAGGGGGCCAGGTGGTGAAAAACTGTTTTTT. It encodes CASSFRGPGGEKLFF. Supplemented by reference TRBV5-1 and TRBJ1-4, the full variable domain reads KAGVTQTPRYLIKTRGQQVTLSCSPISGHRSVSWYQQTPGQGLQFLFEYFSETQRNKGNFPGRFSGRQFSNSRSEMNVSTLELGDSALYLCASSFRGPGGEKLFFGSGTQLSVL.